One and the same sample provided the 20 T cell receptor beta chains below, sequenced in a study of blood T cell repertoires in COVID-19. Assay used: immunoSEQ multiplex PCR; TCRdb lists only in-frame clones, some missing. The table shows 150,000 to 200,000 clones, with 65% to 85% occurring only once. The sequenced sample was PBMCs or T cells enriched from blood (not recorded which). Source of these receptors: a woman aged 55-70 years who had recovered from COVID-19.

This clone was recorded once. V gene TRBV3-1 (or the pseudogene TRBV3-2) combines with J gene TRBJ2-7, with D unresolved. CDR1 and CDR2 from the germline V gene are LGHDT and YNNKEL (reference sequence). The CDR3 is 11 residues long. The V gene lost 8 bases and the J gene lost 3 bases, with 8 bases spanning the gap. CDR3 DNA sequence: TGTGCCAGCTCTAAAAACTACGAGCAGTACTTC. Its protein product is CASSKNYEQYF.

The chain couples TRBV10-1 to TRBJ2-7, with D perhaps matching TRBD1 (6 bases). In germline, CDR1 is WNHNN, CDR2 SYGVQD (reference sequence). The CDR3 length is 13 residues. Trimming removed 5 bases from V and 4 bases from J, with 12 bases in between. This CDR3 is CASSPGTLYEQYF. The CDR3 DNA follows: TGCGCCAGCAGTCCCGGGACATTATACGAGCAGTACTTC.

This chain joins TRBV9 and TRBJ2-5; D gene unclear. Germline V CDR1 and CDR2: SGDLS, YYNGEE. CDR3 size: 14 residues. Trimming took 3 bases from V and 2 from J, leaving 11 bases between them. The CDR3 DNA sequence: TGTGCCAGCAGCGCTGGCGGCACTCAAGAGACCCAGTACTTC. Protein: CASSAGGTQETQYF.

This clone has a single count. This chain uses TRBV30 with TRBJ2-3, with TRBD2 matching 11 bases. V was clipped by 4 bases and J by 3 bases; unmatched bases: 9. The V gene's germline CDR1 is GTSNPN and CDR2 SVGIG (reference sequence). This CDR3 comprises 16 residues. The CDR3 spells CAWKVTGTSGTDTQYF. DNA of the CDR3: TGTGCCTGGAAAGTAACCGGGACTAGCGGAACAGATACGCAGTATTTT.

CDR3 DNA: TGTGCCACCAGTGAAAGGGGGGGGTCAGATACGCAGTATTTT. Its protein product is CATSERGGSDTQYF. The chain joins TRBV24-1 to TRBJ2-3; a weak D match, TRBD2 (7 bases). This CDR3 has 14 amino acids. Deletions cut 4 bases from V and 4 bases from J, with 11 bases between. Germline loops: CDR1 KGHDR, CDR2 SFDVKD.

The chain is built from TRBV28 and TRBJ1-2; the D gene is possibly TRBD1 (5 bases). The CDR3 spans 13 residues. The V end was cut by 5 bases, the J end by 3 bases, with 10 bases between. Germline CDR1 MDHEN, CDR2 SYDVKM. The CDR3 DNA reads TGTGCCAGCAGTCCGGGACTTTACTATGGCTACACCTTC. Amino acid sequence: CASSPGLYYGYTF.

The V gene is TRBV2, the J gene TRBJ2-3; the D gene is possibly TRBD1 (6 bases). The ends were cut back, 5 bases at V and 5 bases at J, with 14 bases in the middle. This CDR3 has 14 amino acids. Germline V gene lookup returns CDR1 SNHLY and CDR2 FYNNEI. DNA for the CDR3: TGTGCCAGCAGTAAACAGGGTCCCGGAGATACGCAGTATTTT. It encodes CASSKQGPGDTQYF.

The gene calls are TRBV28 and TRBJ2-7, with a possible D match to TRBD2 (6 bases). The CDR3 is made up of 15 amino acids. V lost 7 bases to trimming and J lost 1 base, with 17 bases between them. Per the germline V gene, CDR1 is MDHEN and CDR2 is SYDVKM. CDR3 nucleotides: TGTGCCAGCACCTCCGGAGGGGCGAATTCCTACGAGCAGTACTTC. Translated, it gives CASTSGGANSYEQYF.

V is TRBV6-5 and J is TRBJ1-2; the D gene is possibly TRBD1 (6 bases). Germline V lookup: CDR1 MNHEY, CDR2 SVGAGI. The V end was cut by 6 bases, the J end by 4 bases, with 12 bases between. CDR3 length equals 13 residues. The CDR3 coding sequence is TGTGCCAGCAGGGACAGAGAAGGCTATGGCTACACCTTC. This gives the protein CASRDREGYGYTF.

The rearrangement links TRBV7-3 to TRBJ2-1; 8 bases are shared with TRBD1. CDR3 size: 14 residues. Germline V gives CDR1 SGHTA, CDR2 FQGTGA. V shed 3 bases and J 7 bases; nucleotides not matched to a gene: 5. This chain's CDR3 is CASSLTGVRNEQFF. The DNA of the CDR3 is TGTGCCAGCAGCTTGACAGGGGTGAGGAATGAGCAGTTCTTC.

The chain carries TRBV5-5 and TRBJ2-5, with 7 bases that match TRBD2. Per the germline V gene, CDR1 is SGHKS and CDR2 is YYEKEE (reference sequence). V gave up 2 bases and J gave up 2 bases; unmatched junction bases: 6. The CDR3 length is 15 residues. CDR3 sequence: CASSFTGGRQETQYF. Here the CDR3 DNA reads TGTGCCAGCAGCTTCACGGGAGGTAGACAAGAGACCCAGTACTTC.

The chain joins TRBV7-3 to TRBJ2-3; 7 bases are a match to TRBD1. With V trimmed by 5 bases and J by 5 bases, 7 bases remained unmatched. The length of the CDR3 is 14 residues. Looked up from germline, CDR1 is SGHTA and CDR2 is FQGTGA. CDR3 amino acids: CASSPVSGGDTQYF. The CDR3 nucleotides read TGTGCCAGCAGCCCCGTTTCAGGGGGAGATACGCAGTATTTT.

The genes are TRBV28 and TRBJ2-7; no definite D call. The length of the CDR3 is 15 residues. Trimming took 3 bases from V and 3 from J, leaving 15 bases between them. The germline gives CDR1 MDHEN, CDR2 SYDVKM. CDR3 sequence reads: CASSLSSQNDYEQYF. CDR3 bases: TGTGCCAGCAGTTTGAGTTCACAGAATGACTACGAGCAGTACTTC.

J is TRBJ1-6 and V is TRBV5-1, with D perhaps TRBD1 (6 bases). Germline V gene lookup returns CDR1 SGHRS and CDR2 YFSETQ. CDR3 size: 14 residues. With 6 bases removed from V and 7 bases from J, the gap between germline ends came to 14 bases. CDR3 amino acids: CASTLGGQNSPLHF. Here the CDR3 DNA reads TGCGCCAGCACTCTAGGGGGTCAGAATTCACCCCTCCACTTT.

The chain combines TRBV6-5 with TRBJ2-7, with 8 positions matching TRBD1. The CDR3 covers 15 residues. From germline, CDR1 is MNHEY and CDR2 SVGAGI. Losses at the gene ends were 0 bases for V and 5 bases for J; bases not matched to a gene: 6. CDR3 bases: TGTGCCAGCAGTTACTCCGGTGACAGGGGCCACGAGCAGTACTTC. Translating gives CASSYSGDRGHEQYF.

This sequence joins TRBV3-1 (or the pseudogene TRBV3-2) and TRBJ2-6; 8 nucleotides align to TRBD1. The CDR3 loop spans 15 amino acids. J was trimmed by 11 bases and V by 0 bases; bases with no gene match: 6. Germline-derived CDR1 and CDR2 are LGHDT and YNNKEL (reference sequence). The CDR3 coding sequence is TGTGCCAGCAGCCAAGAGGCTTCAGGGGGCGACGTCCTGACTTTC. Amino acids: CASSQEASGGDVLTF.

The chain carries TRBV3-1 (or the pseudogene TRBV3-2) and TRBJ1-1, with TRBD1 as a possible D gene (5 bases). CDR3 length: 17 amino acids. Germline lookup yields CDR1 LGHDT and CDR2 YNNKEL (reference sequence). V lost 0 bases, J lost 3 bases, and 17 bases lay in between. CDR3 sequence (DNA): TGTGCCAGCAGCCAAGATTCGCCTCGTAACAGGTACACTGAAGCTTTCTTT. Translated, it gives CASSQDSPRNRYTEAFF.

In its sample, this clone was seen a few times. V usage is TRBV27 and J usage is TRBJ2-1; possible D gene TRBD2, 6 bases. The CDR3 is 15 amino acids. In germline, CDR1 is MNHEY, CDR2 SMNVEV (reference sequence). Trimming shortened V by 3 bases and J by 5 bases, and 14 bases separated the two germline ends. The CDR3 sequence is CASSFSGRGNNEQFF. The DNA of the CDR3 is TGTGCCAGCAGTTTCTCCGGTCGGGGGAACAATGAGCAGTTCTTC.

Only a few counts were recorded for this clone. The rearrangement links TRBV7-8 to TRBJ1-1; TRBD1 matches at 8 bases. Germline CDR1 SGHVS, CDR2 FQNEAQ. The length of the CDR3 is 13 residues. V shed 5 bases and J 10 bases; nucleotides not matched to a gene: 9. The CDR3: CASSPQTGVTAFF. CDR3 bases: TGTGCCAGCAGCCCTCAGACAGGGGTCACAGCTTTCTTT.

V is TRBV7-9 and J is TRBJ1-1; TRBD1 agrees at 10 bases. V trimming: 3 bases; J trimming: 11 bases; junction bases outside the gene matches: 12. The CDR3 extends over 15 amino acids. Germline V gene sequence: CDR1 SEHNR, CDR2 FQNEAQ (reference sequence). The CDR3 DNA follows: TGTGCCAGCAGCTTGGAAGACAGGGGGCGAGTGATGGCTTTCTTT. The encoded protein is CASSLEDRGRVMAFF.